This is a list of T cell receptor beta chains from one sample in a study of blood T cells in healthy people across ages. Each CDR3 protein is one row after TCRdb ran MiXCR on the 5' RACE reads. The data contain over 1,300,000 distinct CDR3 sequences, 45% to 70% of them seen just once; the ten biggest clones take up approximately 7%. Material for sequencing was blood. The receptors were gathered from a young man in good health. The CDR3 runs from the conserved cysteine through the conserved F or W. A D gene is named only where the DNA matches it firmly. Clone size is shown for a subset of rows, as once, few, many or a class of expanded clone.

TRBJ2-7 16 few - TRBV7-6 TGTGCCAGCAGCTTAGCCGCCGGGACTCACTCTAACGAGCAGTACTTC CASSLAAGTHSNEQYF
TRBJ2-7 14 few TRBD2 TRBV27 TGTGCCAGCAGTTTTACTAGCGGGGTCTACGAGCAGTACTTC CASSFTSGVYEQYF
TRBJ2-2 12 - - TRBV27 TGTGCCAGCACTGACGGGATCGGGGAGCTGTTTTTT CASTDGIGELFF
TRBJ2-1 15 - - TRBV11-2 TGTGCCAGCAGCTTATTCTTGGGACAAGGGAATGAGCAGTTCTTC CASSLFLGQGNEQFF
TRBJ1-6 15 - TRBD1 TRBV6-5 TGTGCCAGCACCTATACCGGGACAGGGAATTCACCCCTCCACTTT CASTYTGTGNSPLHF
TRBJ2-7 14 - - TRBV5-6 TGTGCCAGCAGCATCCGGGACTGGACCTACGAGCAGTACTTC CASSIRDWTYEQYF
TRBJ2-1 10 - - TRBV20-1 TGCAGTGCAAAGACTCATGAGCAGTTCTTC CSAKTHEQFF
TRBJ2-7 14 - - TRBV4-2 TGTGCCAGCAGCCAAGGGCTAGCTCTCTACGAGCAGTACTTC CASSQGLALYEQYF
TRBJ2-1 17 once TRBD2 TRBV20-1 TGCAGTGCTAGAGCGAAGGGACTAGCGGGAGACGAGAATGAGCAGTTCTTC CSARAKGLAGDENEQFF
TRBJ2-5 15 - TRBD1 TRBV7-2 TGTGCCAGCAGCTTAGTGACAGGGGTGACTGAGACCCAGTACTTC CASSLVTGVTETQYF
TRBJ1-2 13 - - TRBV6-5 TGTGCCAGCACCAGCTACAGAACGCATGGCTACACCTTC CASTSYRTHGYTF
TRBJ2-1 14 once TRBD2 TRBV6-6 TGTGCCAGCTCCGGGACTAGCGGGAAGAATGAGCAGTTCTTC CASSGTSGKNEQFF
TRBJ2-5 15 - - TRBV7-2 TGTGCCAGCAGCTTAGCGAGTCTAGTACAAGAGACCCAGTACTTC CASSLASLVQETQYF
TRBJ2-7 15 - TRBD1 TRBV5-1 TGCGCCAGCAGCTCCGCCCGACAGGGGGCCTACGAGCAGTACTTC CASSSARQGAYEQYF
TRBJ1-1 18 - TRBD1 TRBV6-2/TRBV6-3 TGTGCCAGCAGTTATGAGGCCGGACAGGGGAGAATGAACACTGAAGCTTTCTTT CASSYEAGQGRMNTEAFF
TRBJ2-1 15 - TRBD1 TRBV7-9 TGTGCCAGCAGCTTAGCCCGGACAGGGTACAATGAGCAGTTCTTC CASSLARTGYNEQFF
TRBJ1-5 13 - - TRBV6-6 TGTGCCAGCAGTTTCCCCCCGGAGCAGCCCCAGCATTTT CASSFPPEQPQHF
TRBJ2-1 16 - - TRBV6-2/TRBV6-3 TGTGCCAGCAGTTACCTCCTTGGCTTTTCCTACAATGAGCAGTTCTTC CASSYLLGFSYNEQFF
TRBJ1-2 15 few TRBD1 TRBV7-2 TGTGCCAGCAGCTTAGCCCAGGGACAGCCCTATGGCTACACCTTC CASSLAQGQPYGYTF
TRBJ1-4 15 - - TRBV3-1 TGTGCCAGCAGCCAAGATCACAGGGCGGAGGGAAAACTGTTTTTT CASSQDHRAEGKLFF
TRBJ2-7 15 - TRBD1 TRBV6-1 TGTGCCAGCAGTGAGGTCAGGACAGGGGTCAACGAGCAGTACTTC CASSEVRTGVNEQYF
TRBJ1-4 14 - - TRBV7-6 TGTGCCAGCAGCTTAGAGACCGGGGCAGAAAAACTGTTTTTT CASSLETGAEKLFF
TRBJ1-5 11 - - TRBV6-1 TGTGCCAGCAGTGTTGGGGAGCCCCAGCATTTT CASSVGEPQHF
TRBJ1-6 15 - - TRBV25-1 TGTGCCAGCAGGGACAGTGCGGGCGATAATTCACCCCTCCACTTT CASRDSAGDNSPLHF
TRBJ2-7 16 - TRBD2 TRBV7-8 TGTGCCAGCAGCTTAGCCCATCGGGGGGGTGAATACGAGCAGTACTTC CASSLAHRGGEYEQYF
TRBJ2-2 16 few TRBD2 TRBV14 TGTGCCAGCAGCCAAGGGACTAGCGGTGGTACCGGGGAGCTGTTTTTT CASSQGTSGGTGELFF
TRBJ2-7 13 - - TRBV6-5 TGTGCCAGCAGTTCGGGACTCTTCGGCGAGCAGTACTTC CASSSGLFGEQYF
TRBJ2-7 15 - - TRBV27 TGTGCCAGCAGTTTATCGAACCGAGACCTCTACGAGCAGTACTTC CASSLSNRDLYEQYF
TRBJ2-6 15 - - TRBV7-6 TGTGCCAGCACCCAAGGGGGGTCTGGGGCCAACGTCCTGACTTTC CASTQGGSGANVLTF
TRBJ2-7 16 few - TRBV6-2/TRBV6-3 TGTGCCAGCAGTTACCCACGGGACCGAGACTCCTACGAGCAGTACTTC CASSYPRDRDSYEQYF
TRBJ1-5 16 - - TRBV13 TGTGCCAGCAGCTTAGAGTTAGGTAGTAGCAATCAGCCCCAGCATTTT CASSLELGSSNQPQHF